Shown below are 20 T cell receptor beta chains from a single sample sequenced in a study of shared clonotypes between healthy human individuals (dated by TCRdb to 2020 to 2022). Libraries were prepared through the immunoSEQ multiplex PCR assay. The table comes from immuneACCESS by way of TCRdb, which keeps in-frame sequences with V and J called. Part of the clones is missing from these tables; in studies checked, under half for an unresolved V gene and the rest for unknown reasons. The sample includes approximately 590,000 clones, with nearly 97% observed a single time. The ten largest make up roughly 0.1% of the sample. CD8 naive samples were obtained by positive selection for CCR7 among CD45RO-negative cells, yielding a CD45RA+CCR7+ population from which TemRA cells were excluded. Sequenced material: naive CD8+ T cells sorted from blood. The sample's cell subset or site label, decoded: CD45RA+CCR7+. Source of these receptors: a woman in her 30s in good health.

Of note for this clone: This specimen includes other DNA sequences encoding the same CDR3. The rearrangement links TRBV4-2 to TRBJ1-4, with TRBD1 matching over 7 bases. Germline trimming cut 1 base from V and 3 bases from J; bases unmatched to any gene: 2. The CDR3 loop spans 15 amino acids. CDR1 is LGHNA, CDR2 YNFKEQ, per germline. The CDR3 protein is CASSQGQGANEKLFF. DNA of the CDR3: TGTGCCAGCAGCCAAGGGCAGGGGGCTAATGAAAAACTGTTTTTT.

The CDR3 is CAWSTNRLAGGLRFSPYEQYF. The CDR3, as DNA: TGTGCCTGGTCAACTAATCGACTAGCGGGAGGCCTCCGATTCTCTCCCTACGAGCAGTACTTC. The gene calls are TRBV30 and TRBJ2-7; 13 nucleotides match TRBD2. The germline V gene encodes CDR1 GTSNPN and CDR2 SVGIG (reference sequence). V was pared by 5 bases and J by 2 bases, with 24 bases of the junction left unmatched. The length of the CDR3 is 21 residues.

The chain is built from TRBV4-1 and TRBJ2-5; tentatively, D is TRBD2 (6 bases). The J call is in doubt because the DNA end fits TRBJ2-7 better. Germline CDR1 MGHRA, CDR2 YSYEKL. This CDR3 has 14 amino acids. The CDR3 nucleotides read TGCGCCAGCAGCCAAGGGGACTGGGCCTACGAGCAGTACTTC. It specifies CASSQGDWAYEQYF.

The gene calls are TRBV7-9 and TRBJ2-3; D gene uncertain. The CDR3 totals 14 residues. Germline V gene sequence: CDR1 SEHNR, CDR2 FQNEAQ (reference sequence). V lost 1 base and J 0 bases, leaving 5 bases between the germline ends. The CDR3 bases are TGTGCCAGCAGCTTAGATGCTAGCACAGATACGCAGTATTTT. Its translation: CASSLDASTDTQYF.

The chain carries TRBV5-4 and TRBJ1-4; D perhaps matches TRBD1 (5 bases). The CDR3 covers 14 residues. The V gene lost 1 base and the J gene lost 6 bases, with 10 bases spanning the gap. Germline assignment: CDR1 SGHNT and CDR2 YYREEE (reference sequence). In nucleotides, the CDR3 is TGTGCCAGCAGCTTGCACGGGACCGATGAAAAACTGTTTTTT. Translation gives CASSLHGTDEKLFF.

This clone was observed a few times. V gene TRBV28 combines with J gene TRBJ1-5; possibly TRBD1 for D (5 bases). The CDR3 is 14 residues long. Germline V gives CDR1 MDHEN, CDR2 SYDVKM. Trimming pared 8 bases from V and 2 bases from J, leaving 13 bases between. The CDR3 region is CASRPGAGNQPQHF. The CDR3 DNA is TGTGCCAGCCGTCCCGGGGCTGGCAATCAGCCCCAGCATTTT.

The chain recombines TRBV4-1 with TRBJ2-4, with 12 bases that match TRBD2. Losses at the gene ends were 5 bases for V and 3 bases for J; bases not matched to a gene: 5. The germline V gene encodes CDR1 MGHRA and CDR2 YSYEKL. The length of the CDR3 is 16 residues. The CDR3 spells CASSGLAGLGKNIQYF. Written as DNA, the CDR3 is TGCGCCAGCAGCGGACTAGCGGGGCTGGGCAAAAACATTCAGTACTTC.

A single count supports this clone. The chain carries TRBV27 and TRBJ2-3; D unresolved. Trimming left V 7 bases short and J 0 bases short, with 11 bases between. CDR1 and CDR2 (germline): MNHEY, SMNVEV (reference sequence). The CDR3 sequence is 14 residues long. The CDR3: CASTLIGSTDTQYF. The CDR3 bases are TGTGCCAGCACCTTAATAGGGAGCACAGATACGCAGTATTTT.

The CDR3 DNA reads as TGCGCCAGCAGCCCGAGCGGACAGGGCTTTTACGAGCAGTACTTC. Translated: CASSPSGQGFYEQYF. This chain uses TRBV4-1 with TRBJ2-7; 8 nucleotides agree with TRBD1. Losses at the gene ends were 4 bases for V and 4 bases for J; bases not matched to a gene: 9. This CDR3 spans 15 amino acids. Germline V gene data show CDR1 as MGHRA and CDR2 as YSYEKL.

The rearrangement links TRBV7-8 to TRBJ2-3, with 12 bases matching TRBD2. The germline V gene encodes CDR1 SGHVS and CDR2 FQNEAQ. The V and J ends lost 1 base and 6 bases, in that order; junction bases with no gene match: 20. CDR3 size: 21 residues. The CDR3 is CASSLGFWTSGTPTQLDTQYF. As DNA, the CDR3 is TGTGCCAGCAGCTTAGGTTTTTGGACTAGCGGGACCCCGACCCAACTGGATACGCAGTATTTT.

The rearrangement joins TRBV7-2 to TRBJ2-1; possibly TRBD1 or TRBD2 for D (5 bases each). The CDR3 runs 17 residues. The V end was cut by 5 bases, the J end by 7 bases, with 24 bases between. Germline V lookup: CDR1 SGHTA, CDR2 FQGNSA. DNA for the CDR3: TGTGCCAGCAGCCCAAGCCGGGCTGGGACGGGGTGGAATGAGCAGTTCTTC. Amino acid sequence: CASSPSRAGTGWNEQFF.

The chain joins TRBV7-9 to TRBJ1-1; TRBD1 matches 7 bases. CDR3 length: 13 residues. V lost 5 bases, J lost 7 bases, and 7 bases stayed unmatched. The germline gives CDR1 SEHNR, CDR2 FQNEAQ (reference sequence). CDR3 nucleotides: TGTGCCAGCAGCCTGGGGACAGTTGGTGAAGCTTTCTTT. It is translated as CASSLGTVGEAFF.

The rearrangement joins TRBV5-6 to TRBJ2-3; no clear D gene. Germline V gene data show CDR1 as SGHDT and CDR2 as YYEEEE. There are 14 residues in the CDR3. The V gene lost 0 bases and the J gene lost 3 bases, with 8 bases spanning the gap. CDR3: CASSLAGGTDTQYF. The CDR3 DNA is TGTGCCAGCAGCTTGGCCGGTGGTACAGATACGCAGTATTTT. The variable domain in full, completed from reference TRBV5-6 and TRBJ2-3, reads DAGVTQSPTHLIKTRGQQVTLRCSPKSGHDTVSWYQQALGQGPQFIFQYYEEEERQRGNFPDRFSGHQFPNYSSELNVNALLLGDSALYLCASSLAGGTDTQYFGPGTRLTVL.

The CDR3 here is CASSLTISAQYF. In DNA form, the CDR3 reads TGTGCCAGCAGCCTAACGATCTCGGCGCAGTACTTC. The gene calls are TRBV14 and TRBJ2-7; D gene ambiguous. The CDR3 length is 12 residues. Trimming stripped 4 bases from V and 9 bases from J, with 13 bases between. Germline CDR1 and CDR2: SGHDN and FVKESK.

The chain carries TRBV15 and TRBJ2-2; maybe TRBD2 (6 bases). Germline V CDR1 and CDR2: LNHNV, YYDKDF (reference sequence). V gave up 3 bases and J gave up 2 bases, with 16 bases separating them. This CDR3 spans 17 amino acids. The CDR3 reads CATSRSFTSSNTGELFF. The CDR3 DNA reads TGTGCCACCAGCAGGTCCTTCACTAGCTCAAACACCGGGGAGCTGTTTTTT.

The V call is TRBV7-8, the J call TRBJ2-7; 9 positions agree with TRBD2. This CDR3 comprises 15 residues. V lost 2 bases, J lost 0 bases, and 2 bases stayed unmatched. Germline V gene data show CDR1 as SGHVS and CDR2 as FQNEAQ. The CDR3 reads CASSLLSGSSYEQYF. In DNA form, the CDR3 reads TGTGCCAGCAGCTTACTTAGCGGGAGCTCCTACGAGCAGTACTTC.

V and J are TRBV7-9 and TRBJ2-2; D is possibly TRBD1 (6 bases). The CDR3 covers 13 residues. The germline V and J ends were trimmed by 6 bases and 3 bases, with 8 bases remaining between them. Germline V CDR1 and CDR2: SEHNR, FQNEAQ (reference sequence). The CDR3 sequence: CASRNRDTGELFF. CDR3 bases: TGTGCCAGCAGAAACAGGGACACCGGGGAGCTGTTTTTT.

With regard to this clone: This could be a read error, since a much larger clone is one nucleotide away. This CDR3 is also generated by other DNA sequences in the sample. The chain employs TRBV9 and TRBJ1-1, with D hard to call. The V gene's germline CDR1 is SGDLS and CDR2 YYNGEE. Trimming removed 0 bases at V and 4 bases at J, with 7 bases between. The CDR3 length is 13 residues. The CDR3 region is CASSVGAGTEAFF. The CDR3 DNA sequence: TGTGCCAGCAGCGTAGGGGCGGGCACTGAAGCTTTCTTT. Supplemented by reference TRBV9 and TRBJ1-1, the full variable domain reads DSGVTQTPKHLITATGQRVTLRCSPRSGDLSVYWYQQSLDQGLQFLIQYYNGEERAKGNILERFSAQQFPDLHSELNLSSLELGDSALYFCASSVGAGTEAFFGQGTRLTVV.

The V and J genes are TRBV13 and TRBJ2-1; 13 nucleotides line up with TRBD2. V gave up 5 bases and J gave up 9 bases; unmatched junction bases: 10. The germline V gene has CDR1 PRHDT and CDR2 FYEKMQ (reference sequence). The CDR3 covers 16 residues. CDR3 nucleotides: TGTGCCAGCAGCCCTACCGGACTAGCGGGAGTTGGTGAGCAGTTCTTC. Its protein product is CASSPTGLAGVGEQFF.

The rearrangement uses TRBV6-1 and TRBJ2-7, with D perhaps matching TRBD2 (6 bases). V lost 0 bases and J 1 base, leaving 16 bases between the germline ends. Looked up from germline, CDR1 is MNHNS and CDR2 is SASEGT. CDR3 length equals 17 residues. The CDR3 spells CASSEALLGGPSYEQYF. CDR3 sequence (DNA): TGTGCCAGCAGTGAAGCGCTTCTGGGGGGTCCATCCTACGAGCAGTACTTC.